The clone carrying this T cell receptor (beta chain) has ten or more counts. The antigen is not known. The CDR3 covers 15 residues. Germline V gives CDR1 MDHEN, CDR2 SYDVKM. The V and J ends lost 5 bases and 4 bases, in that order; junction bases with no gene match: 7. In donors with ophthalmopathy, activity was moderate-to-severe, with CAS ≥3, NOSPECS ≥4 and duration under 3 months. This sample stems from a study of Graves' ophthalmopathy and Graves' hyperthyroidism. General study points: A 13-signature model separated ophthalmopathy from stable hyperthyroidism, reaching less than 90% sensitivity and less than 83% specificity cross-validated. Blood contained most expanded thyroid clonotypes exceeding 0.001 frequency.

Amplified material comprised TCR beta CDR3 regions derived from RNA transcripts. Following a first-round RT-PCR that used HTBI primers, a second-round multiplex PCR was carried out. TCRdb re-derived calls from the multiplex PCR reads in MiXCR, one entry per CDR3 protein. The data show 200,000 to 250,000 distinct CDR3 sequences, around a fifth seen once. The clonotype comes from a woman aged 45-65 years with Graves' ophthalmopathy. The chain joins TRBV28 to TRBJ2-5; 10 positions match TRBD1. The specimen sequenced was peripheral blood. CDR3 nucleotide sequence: TGTGCCAGCAGTAGTCAAGGGACAGGGGTAGAGACCCAGTACTTC. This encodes CASSSQGTGVETQYF.